What follows are 8 T cell receptor beta chains derived from one specimen sequenced in a study of T cells in localized non-small cell lung cancer. Measured with immunoSEQ multiplex PCR; TCRdb has only the in-frame clones, and not every one. This sample has 45,000 to 55,000 clones, with roughly 80% found just once. The sample consisted of peripheral blood, taken before any cancer treatment. The receptors come from a man aged 40-75 years with stage I squamous cell lung carcinoma.

The chain has TRBV20-1 and TRBJ1-2; no firm D call. Per the germline V gene, CDR1 is DFQATT and CDR2 is SNEGSKA (reference sequence). This CDR3 is 11 amino acids long. V lost 5 bases and J 3 bases, leaving 7 bases between the germline ends. This CDR3 is CSAWGDYGYTF. CDR3 bases: TGCAGTGCTTGGGGTGACTATGGCTACACCTTC.

The rearrangement links TRBV28 to TRBJ2-3, with D tentatively TRBD2 (7 bases). Deletions cut 6 bases from V and 4 bases from J, with 14 bases between. The CDR3 runs to 14 residues. Per germline, CDR1 MDHEN and CDR2 SYDVKM. The DNA for the CDR3 is TGTGCCAGCAGCTACCGGGGGGCTCCAGATACGCAGTATTTT. Translation: CASSYRGAPDTQYF.

This chain joins TRBV18 and TRBJ2-5; TRBD2 matches at 11 bases. Germline CDR1 and CDR2: KGHSH and LQKENI. The V gene end was trimmed by 3 bases and the J gene end by 3 bases; junction bases not matched to a gene: 6. The CDR3 runs to 16 residues. This CDR3 reads CASSPSQTSGEETQYF. The CDR3 coding sequence is TGTGCCAGCTCACCGTCTCAGACTAGCGGGGAAGAGACCCAGTACTTC. Variable domain in full (rest from reference TRBV18 and TRBJ2-5): NAGVMQNPRHLVRRRGQEARLRCSPMKGHSHVYWYRQLPEEGLKFMVYLQKENIIDESGMPKERFSAEFPKEGPSILRIQQVVRGDSAAYFCASSPSQTSGEETQYFGPGTRLLVL.

This clone was recorded many times. V is TRBV6-6 and J is TRBJ1-6; 9 bases align to TRBD1. CDR1 is MNHNY and CDR2 is SVGAGI in the germline V gene (reference sequence). CDR3 length: 16 residues. J gave up 10 bases and V 7 bases, and 14 bases lay outside the gene matches. The CDR3 nucleotides read TGTGCCAGCATTCCGACAGGGGGTCGGCGTAAGTCACCCCTCCACTTT. Amino acids: CASIPTGGRRKSPLHF.

The CDR3 sequence is CASSSGGGARETQYF. Here the CDR3 DNA reads TGTGCCAGCAGTTCCGGCGGGGGGGCCCGTGAGACCCAGTACTTC. The rearrangement uses TRBV6-6 and TRBJ2-5; 9 nucleotides line up with TRBD2. V lost 4 bases to trimming and J lost 5 bases; unmatched junction nucleotides: 8. The CDR3 length is 15 residues. The V gene's germline CDR1 is MNHNY and CDR2 SVGAGI (reference sequence).

The V and J genes are TRBV7-8 and TRBJ2-7; 8 bases map to TRBD2. With V trimmed by 4 bases and J by 0 bases, 5 bases remained unmatched. The CDR3 covers 15 residues. Germline V gene lookup returns CDR1 SGHVS and CDR2 FQNEAQ. The CDR3 sequence: CASSSSGGSSYEQYF. For the CDR3, the DNA is TGTGCCAGCAGCTCCAGCGGGGGAAGCTCCTACGAGCAGTACTTC.

The chain links TRBV11-3 to TRBJ1-3; D may be TRBD1 (6 bases). Germline V gene lookup returns CDR1 SGHNT and CDR2 YENEEA. V gave up 4 bases and J gave up 0 bases, with 10 bases separating them. This CDR3 contains 15 residues. CDR3 coding DNA: TGTGCCAGCAGCTCGTCAGGGGACTCTGGAAACACCATATATTTT. Amino acids: CASSSSGDSGNTIYF.

V and J are TRBV6-1 and TRBJ1-5; 8 nucleotides match TRBD1. The V and J ends lost 1 base and 3 bases, in that order; junction bases with no gene match: 11. The V gene's germline CDR1 is MNHNS and CDR2 SASEGT. CDR3 length: 18 amino acids. The CDR3 sequence is CASSEENRGNRLNQPQHF. The CDR3 coding sequence is TGTGCCAGCAGTGAAGAAAACAGGGGGAATAGGCTCAATCAGCCCCAGCATTTT.